A selection of T cell receptor beta chains follows, all from one sample in a study of cytomegalovirus exposure and HLA in healthy donors. Repertoires were generated with immunoSEQ multiplex PCR, while TCRdb's copy carries only in-frame clones and drops some. The repertoire holds about 150,000 clones, with around four fifths as singletons. Sequenced material: PBMCs. The receptors come from a girl aged 10 to 17 in good health and CMV-seropositive. The CDR3 runs from the conserved cysteine through the conserved F or W. The D gene is left open where the match is weak. Some rows mark clone size as missing; the rest say once, few, many or name a class of expanded clone.

D	size	J	V	CDR3	DNA
TRBD2	-	TRBJ2-1	TRBV6-5	CASSSQAGGQAEQFF	TGTGCCAGCAGTTCGCAAGCGGGGGGGCAGGCTGAGCAGTTCTTC
TRBD2	-	TRBJ2-3	TRBV9	CASSRGLAGSTDTQYF	TGTGCCAGCAGCCGTGGCCTAGCGGGGAGCACAGATACGCAGTATTTT
-	-	TRBJ1-1	TRBV4-2	CASSQEEAINTEAFF	TGTGCCAGCAGCCAAGAGGAGGCAATCAACACTGAAGCTTTCTTT
-	once	TRBJ1-2	TRBV27	CASSRAGNYGYTF	TGTGCCAGCAGTCGGGCGGGGAACTATGGCTACACCTTC
-	once	TRBJ1-1	TRBV11-2	CASTLQSNTEAFF	TGTGCCAGTACCTTACAGTCGAACACTGAAGCTTTCTTT
-	-	TRBJ2-6	TRBV9	CASSAWGDRASGANVLTF	TGTGCCAGCAGCGCGTGGGGGGACAGAGCCTCTGGGGCCAACGTCCTGACTTTC
-	-	TRBJ1-6	TRBV5-6	CASSWDKYNSPLHF	TGTGCCAGCAGCTGGGACAAGTATAATTCACCCCTCCACTTT
-	few	TRBJ1-2	TRBV5-1	CASSLEEGQLYGYTF	TGCGCCAGCAGCTTGGAAGAAGGACAGTTATATGGCTACACCTTC
-	-	TRBJ2-1	TRBV27	CASGAPYNEQFF	TGTGCCAGCGGGGCCCCATACAATGAGCAGTTCTTC
-	-	TRBJ1-1	TRBV7-9	CASSSGGAEGTEAFF	TGTGCCAGCAGCTCGGGCGGCGCTGAGGGTACTGAAGCTTTCTTT
TRBD2	once	TRBJ2-1	TRBV7-6	CASSLEGSGARNEQFF	TGTGCCAGCAGCTTAGAGGGGAGCGGGGCACGCAATGAGCAGTTCTTC
TRBD2	-	TRBJ2-7	TRBV13	CASRRGGTYEQYF	TGTGCCAGCAGGCGGGGGGGCACCTACGAGCAGTACTTC
-	-	TRBJ1-1	TRBV4-1	CASSQGGARARGRTEAFF	TGCGCCAGCAGCCAAGGCGGGGCCCGGGCGCGGGGGCGCACTGAAGCTTTCTTT
TRBD2	-	TRBJ2-2	TRBV7-2	CASSYRRGGNTGELFF	TGTGCCAGCAGCTACCGCCGCGGGGGAAACACCGGGGAGCTGTTTTTT
TRBD1	once	TRBJ2-7	TRBV28	CASGSTDRGLYEQYF	TGTGCCAGCGGATCGACGGACAGGGGACTCTACGAGCAGTACTTC
-	-	TRBJ1-1	TRBV5-1	CASSLYGRGSRMNTEAFF	TGCGCCAGCAGCTTATACGGTCGGGGATCTCGGATGAACACTGAAGCTTTCTTT
TRBD2	-	TRBJ2-1	TRBV27	CASTELGTSGGNEQFF	TGTGCCAGCACCGAGCTTGGGACTAGCGGGGGTAATGAGCAGTTCTTC